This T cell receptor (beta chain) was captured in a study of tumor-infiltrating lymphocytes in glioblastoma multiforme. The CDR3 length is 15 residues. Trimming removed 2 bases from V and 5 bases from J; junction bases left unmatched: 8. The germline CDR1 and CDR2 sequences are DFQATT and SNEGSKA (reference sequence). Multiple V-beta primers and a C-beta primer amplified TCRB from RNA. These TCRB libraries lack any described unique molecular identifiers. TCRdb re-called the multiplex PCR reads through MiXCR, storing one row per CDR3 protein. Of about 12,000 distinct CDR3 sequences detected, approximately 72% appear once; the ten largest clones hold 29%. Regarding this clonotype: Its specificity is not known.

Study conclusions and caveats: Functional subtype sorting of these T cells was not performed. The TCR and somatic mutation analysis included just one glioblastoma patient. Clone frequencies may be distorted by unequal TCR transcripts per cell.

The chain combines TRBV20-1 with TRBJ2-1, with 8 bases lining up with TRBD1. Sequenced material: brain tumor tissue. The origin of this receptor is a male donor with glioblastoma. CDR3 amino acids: CSARSWTGPNNEQFF. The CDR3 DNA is TGCAGTGCTAGATCCTGGACAGGGCCTAACAATGAGCAGTTCTTC.